Shown below are 8 T cell receptor beta chains from a single sample sequenced in a study of T cells in Graves' hyperthyroidism and ophthalmopathy. RNA transcripts yielded amplified TCR beta CDR3 regions. TCR CDR3 regions were first amplified by RT-PCR with HTBI primers. TCRdb re-derived calls from the multiplex PCR reads in MiXCR, one entry per CDR3 protein. The sample consists of 470,000 or so distinct CDR3 sequences, around 20% of them appearing once. Specimen: blood. The receptor source for this set is a man in his late teens or twenties with Graves' hyperthyroidism.

This clonotype was recorded at least ten times. In DNA form, the CDR3 reads TGCGCCAGCAGCTTGGATCGACCCCCTAACACTGAAGCTTTCTTT. This gives the protein CASSLDRPPNTEAFF. The rearrangement links TRBV5-1 to TRBJ1-1; no clear D gene. Trimming took off 0 bases at V and 2 bases at J, with 11 bases between the two ends. This CDR3 has 15 amino acids. CDR1 and CDR2 from the germline V gene are SGHRS and YFSETQ.

This clonotype was counted ten times or more. V usage is TRBV12-3 or TRBV12-4 and J usage is TRBJ1-2; weak D call: TRBD1 (6 bases). The V end was cut by 5 bases, the J end by 2 bases, with 9 bases between. The CDR3 runs 13 residues. The CDR3 DNA is TGTGCCAGCAGTAGACAGGAAAACTATGGCTACACCTTC. As protein: CASSRQENYGYTF.

The chain is built from TRBV20-1 and TRBJ2-2, with 8 nucleotides matching TRBD2. V shed 0 bases, J shed 2 bases, and the junction held 11 bases outside the gene matches. CDR1 and CDR2 (germline): DFQATT, SNEGSKA (reference sequence). This CDR3 has 18 amino acids. CDR3 amino acids: CSARDPRQAGGNTGELFF. The CDR3 bases are TGCAGTGCTAGAGATCCCCGTCAGGCGGGGGGAAACACCGGGGAGCTGTTTTTT.

Here the CDR3 DNA reads TGTGCCAGTAGTATAGGTGAGGCTCCCCGACAGCCCCAGCATTTT. Protein sequence: CASSIGEAPRQPQHF. The genes are TRBV19 and TRBJ1-5; D unresolved. Per germline, CDR1 LNHDA and CDR2 SQIVND (reference sequence). Trimming removed 1 base at V and 7 bases at J, with 14 bases between. The CDR3 extends over 15 amino acids.

This clonotype has just a few counts. This rearrangement joins TRBV11-1 to TRBJ2-7; 7 bases are shared with TRBD2. V lost 3 bases and J lost 0; bases outside the gene matches: 11. In germline, CDR1 is SGHAT, CDR2 FQDESV (reference sequence). The CDR3 sequence is 17 residues long. The CDR3: CASSLKTSDERSYEQYF. CDR3 nucleotides: TGTGCCAGCAGCTTGAAAACTAGCGATGAACGCTCCTACGAGCAGTACTTC.

This clonotype was seen a handful of times. This chain connects TRBV19 to TRBJ2-7; D assignment may be TRBD1 or TRBD2 (5 bases each). V lost 4 bases, J lost 3 bases, and 22 bases lay in between. The germline CDR1 and CDR2 sequences are LNHDA and SQIVND (reference sequence). CDR3 size: 17 residues. The CDR3 bases are TGTGCCAGTAGTAAGTGGGGGTCCCCTACAGTCAACTACGAGCAGTACTTC. Encoded protein: CASSKWGSPTVNYEQYF.

This clonotype came up many times. The CDR3 loop reads CASRPDGNYGYTF. The CDR3 nucleotides read TGTGCCAGCAGACCCGACGGTAACTATGGCTACACCTTC. The J gene is TRBJ1-2, the V gene TRBV6-2 or TRBV6-3; D is unresolved. This CDR3 is built from 13 residues. Trimming pared 6 bases from V and 1 base from J, leaving 9 bases between. Germline loops: CDR1 MNHEY, CDR2 SVGEGT.

This clonotype was recorded a few times. This sequence joins TRBV6-1 and TRBJ2-7, with 8 bases lining up with TRBD2. This CDR3 region has 14 residues. Germline V lookup: CDR1 MNHNS, CDR2 SASEGT. The V and J ends lost 1 base and 6 bases, in that order; junction bases with no gene match: 5. This chain's CDR3 is CASSEGSGDSEQYF. In DNA form, the CDR3 reads TGTGCCAGCAGTGAAGGTAGCGGGGATTCCGAGCAGTACTTC.